The T cell receptor (beta chain) under discussion was sequenced for a study of pediatric ulcerative colitis. Rectal tissue came from one to two pinch biopsies taken at colonoscopy. The CDR3 consists of 12 residues. Trimming shortened V by 0 bases and J by 4 bases, and 2 bases separated the two germline ends. Germline values: CDR1 SGHDT, CDR2 YYEEEE. TCRdb keeps only in-frame clones here, not all; method: immunoSEQ multiplex PCR. The sample holds about 17,000 clones, roughly 74% seen once. The sequence came from a girl between 10 and 17 years old with moderate ulcerative colitis. The sequenced sample consisted of gut tissue. This rearrangement joins TRBV5-6 to TRBJ2-1; no clear D gene. The CDR3 region has the DNA TGTGCCAGCAGCTTGGTATACAATGAGCAGTTCTTC. Its protein is CASSLVYNEQFF.